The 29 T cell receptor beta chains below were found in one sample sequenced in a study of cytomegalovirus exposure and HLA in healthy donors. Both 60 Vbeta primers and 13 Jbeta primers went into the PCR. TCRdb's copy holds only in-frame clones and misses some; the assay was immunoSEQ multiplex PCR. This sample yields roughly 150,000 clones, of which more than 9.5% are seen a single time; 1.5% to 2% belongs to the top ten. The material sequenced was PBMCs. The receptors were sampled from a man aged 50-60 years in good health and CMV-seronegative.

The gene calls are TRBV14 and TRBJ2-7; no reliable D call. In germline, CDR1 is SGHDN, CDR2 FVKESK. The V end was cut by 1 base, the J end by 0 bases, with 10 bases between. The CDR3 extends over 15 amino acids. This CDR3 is CASSQVAYSSYEQYF. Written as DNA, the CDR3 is TGTGCCAGCAGCCAAGTTGCGTACAGCTCCTACGAGCAGTACTTC.

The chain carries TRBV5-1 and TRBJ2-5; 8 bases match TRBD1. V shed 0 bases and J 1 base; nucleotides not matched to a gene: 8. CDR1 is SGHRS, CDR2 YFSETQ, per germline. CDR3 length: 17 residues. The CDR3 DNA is TGCGCCAGCAGCTTGGTCACATGGACAGGGATCCAAGAGACCCAGTACTTC. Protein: CASSLVTWTGIQETQYF.

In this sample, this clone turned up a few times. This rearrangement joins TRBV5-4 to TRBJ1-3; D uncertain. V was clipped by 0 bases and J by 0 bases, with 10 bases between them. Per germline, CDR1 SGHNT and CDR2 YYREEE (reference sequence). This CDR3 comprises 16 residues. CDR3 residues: CASSLAQARSGNTIYF. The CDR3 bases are TGTGCCAGCAGCTTGGCTCAGGCTCGCTCTGGAAACACCATATATTTT.

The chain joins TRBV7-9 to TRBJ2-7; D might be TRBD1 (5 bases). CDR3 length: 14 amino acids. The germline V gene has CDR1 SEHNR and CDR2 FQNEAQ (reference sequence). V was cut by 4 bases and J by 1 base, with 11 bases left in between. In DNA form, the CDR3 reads TGTGCCAGCAGCTCCTTGACAGAATCCTACGAGCAGTACTTC. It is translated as CASSSLTESYEQYF.

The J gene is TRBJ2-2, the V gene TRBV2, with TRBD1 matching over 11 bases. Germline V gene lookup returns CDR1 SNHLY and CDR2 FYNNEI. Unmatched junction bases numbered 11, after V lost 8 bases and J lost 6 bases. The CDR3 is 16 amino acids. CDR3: CASEISGTGGSGELFF. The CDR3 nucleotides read TGTGCCAGCGAAATTTCCGGGACAGGGGGATCCGGGGAGCTGTTTTTT.

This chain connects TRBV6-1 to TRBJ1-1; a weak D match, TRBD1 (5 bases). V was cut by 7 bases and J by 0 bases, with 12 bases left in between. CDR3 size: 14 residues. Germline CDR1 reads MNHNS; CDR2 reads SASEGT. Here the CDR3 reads CASTPPGMNTEAFF. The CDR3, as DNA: TGTGCCAGCACCCCCCCAGGGATGAACACTGAAGCTTTCTTT.

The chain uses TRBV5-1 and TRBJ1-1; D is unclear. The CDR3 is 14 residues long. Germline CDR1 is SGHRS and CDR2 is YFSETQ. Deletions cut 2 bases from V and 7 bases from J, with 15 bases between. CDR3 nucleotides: TGCGCCAGCAGCTTTGAAGGACTCGGTAGTGAAGCTTTCTTT. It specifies CASSFEGLGSEAFF. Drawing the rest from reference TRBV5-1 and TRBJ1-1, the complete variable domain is KAGVTQTPRYLIKTRGQQVTLSCSPISGHRSVSWYQQTPGQGLQFLFEYFSETQRNKGNFPGRFSGRQFSNSRSEMNVSTLELGDSALYLCASSFEGLGSEAFFGQGTRLTVV.

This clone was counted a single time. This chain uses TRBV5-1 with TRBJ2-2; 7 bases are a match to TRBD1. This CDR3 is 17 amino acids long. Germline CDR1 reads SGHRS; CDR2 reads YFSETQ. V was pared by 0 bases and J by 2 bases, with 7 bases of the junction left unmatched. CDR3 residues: CASSLGSGTANTGELFF. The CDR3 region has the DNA TGCGCCAGCAGCTTGGGTTCCGGGACAGCAAACACCGGGGAGCTGTTTTTT. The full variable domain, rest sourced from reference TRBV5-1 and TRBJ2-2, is KAGVTQTPRYLIKTRGQQVTLSCSPISGHRSVSWYQQTPGQGLQFLFEYFSETQRNKGNFPGRFSGRQFSNSRSEMNVSTLELGDSALYLCASSLGSGTANTGELFFGEGSRLTVL.

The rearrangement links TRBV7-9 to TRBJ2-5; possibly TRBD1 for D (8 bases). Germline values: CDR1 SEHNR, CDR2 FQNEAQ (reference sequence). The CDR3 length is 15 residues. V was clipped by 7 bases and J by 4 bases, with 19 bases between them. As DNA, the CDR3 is TGTGCCAGCAAACCGAGACAGGGGAGGGGAGAGACCCAGTACTTC. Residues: CASKPRQGRGETQYF.

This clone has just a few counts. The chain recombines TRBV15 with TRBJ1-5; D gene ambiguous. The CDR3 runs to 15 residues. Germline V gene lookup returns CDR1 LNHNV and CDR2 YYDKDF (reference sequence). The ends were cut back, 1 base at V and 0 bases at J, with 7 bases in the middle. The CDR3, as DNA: TGTGCCACCAGCAGAGCGGAGGGTAGCAATCAGCCCCAGCATTTT. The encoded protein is CATSRAEGSNQPQHF.

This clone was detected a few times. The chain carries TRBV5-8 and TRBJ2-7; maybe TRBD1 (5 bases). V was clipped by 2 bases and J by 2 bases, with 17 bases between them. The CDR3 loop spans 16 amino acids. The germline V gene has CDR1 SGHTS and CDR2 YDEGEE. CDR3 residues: CASSLNKGVFPYEQYF. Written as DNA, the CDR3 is TGTGCCAGCAGCTTAAATAAAGGGGTCTTCCCCTACGAGCAGTACTTC.

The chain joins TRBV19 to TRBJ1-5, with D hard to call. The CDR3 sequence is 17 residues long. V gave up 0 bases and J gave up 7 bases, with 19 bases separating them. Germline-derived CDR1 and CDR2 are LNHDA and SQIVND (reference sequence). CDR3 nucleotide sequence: TGTGCCAGTAGTATAGAAGCTACCGGGTCCGGGAGACAGCCCCAGCATTTT. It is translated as CASSIEATGSGRQPQHF.

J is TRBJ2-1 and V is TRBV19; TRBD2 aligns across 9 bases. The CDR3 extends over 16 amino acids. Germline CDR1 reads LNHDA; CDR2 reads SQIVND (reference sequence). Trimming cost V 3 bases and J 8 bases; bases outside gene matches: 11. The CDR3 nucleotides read TGTGCCAGTAGTATCAGGCGGGGACTAGCACCCCATGAGCAGTTCTTC. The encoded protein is CASSIRRGLAPHEQFF.

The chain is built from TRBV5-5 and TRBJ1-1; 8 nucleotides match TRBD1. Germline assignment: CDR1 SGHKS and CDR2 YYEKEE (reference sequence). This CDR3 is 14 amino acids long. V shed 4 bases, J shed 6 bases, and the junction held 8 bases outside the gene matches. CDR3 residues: CASSPWTGTSEAFF. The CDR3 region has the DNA TGTGCCAGCAGCCCGTGGACAGGGACATCTGAAGCTTTCTTT.

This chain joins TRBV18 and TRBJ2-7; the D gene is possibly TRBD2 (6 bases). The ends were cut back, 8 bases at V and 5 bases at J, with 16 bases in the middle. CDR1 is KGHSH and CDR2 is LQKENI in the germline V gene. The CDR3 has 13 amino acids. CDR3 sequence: CASIGTPTDEQYF. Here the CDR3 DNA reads TGTGCCAGCATAGGGACTCCGACGGACGAGCAGTACTTC.

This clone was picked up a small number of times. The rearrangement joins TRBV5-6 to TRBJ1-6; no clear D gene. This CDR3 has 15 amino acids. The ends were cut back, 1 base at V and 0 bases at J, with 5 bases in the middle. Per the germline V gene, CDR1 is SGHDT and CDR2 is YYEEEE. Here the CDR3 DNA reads TGTGCCAGCAGCTTGACCGGCTCCTATAATTCACCCCTCCACTTT. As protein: CASSLTGSYNSPLHF. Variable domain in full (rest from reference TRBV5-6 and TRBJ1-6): DAGVTQSPTHLIKTRGQQVTLRCSPKSGHDTVSWYQQALGQGPQFIFQYYEEEERQRGNFPDRFSGHQFPNYSSELNVNALLLGDSALYLCASSLTGSYNSPLHFGNGTRLTVT.

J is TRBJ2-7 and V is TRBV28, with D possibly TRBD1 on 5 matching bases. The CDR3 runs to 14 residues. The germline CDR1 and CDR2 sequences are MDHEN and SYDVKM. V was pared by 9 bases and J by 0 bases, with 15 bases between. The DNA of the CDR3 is TGTGCCAGTCTAGGGTGGGGCGGCTCCTACGAGCAGTACTTC. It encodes CASLGWGGSYEQYF.

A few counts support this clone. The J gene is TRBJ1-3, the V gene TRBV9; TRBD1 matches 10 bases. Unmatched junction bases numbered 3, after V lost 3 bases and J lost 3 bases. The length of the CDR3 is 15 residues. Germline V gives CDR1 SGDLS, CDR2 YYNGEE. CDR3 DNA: TGTGCCAGCAGCGGCGGACAGGGGGGTGGAAACACCATATATTTT. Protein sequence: CASSGGQGGGNTIYF. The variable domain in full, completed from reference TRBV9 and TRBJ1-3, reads DSGVTQTPKHLITATGQRVTLRCSPRSGDLSVYWYQQSLDQGLQFLIQYYNGEERAKGNILERFSAQQFPDLHSELNLSSLELGDSALYFCASSGGQGGGNTIYFGEGSWLTVV.

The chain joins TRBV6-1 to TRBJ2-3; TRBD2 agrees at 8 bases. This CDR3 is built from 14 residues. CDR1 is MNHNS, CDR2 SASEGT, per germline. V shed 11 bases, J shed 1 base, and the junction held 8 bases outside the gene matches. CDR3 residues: CACREGQGTDTQYF. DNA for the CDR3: TGTGCCTGTCGGGAGGGGCAGGGCACAGATACGCAGTATTTT.

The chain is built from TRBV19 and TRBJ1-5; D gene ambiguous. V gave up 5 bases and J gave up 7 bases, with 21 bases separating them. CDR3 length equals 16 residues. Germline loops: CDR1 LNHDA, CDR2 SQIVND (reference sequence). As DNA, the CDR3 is TGTGCCAGTAGTCCTGATAAAAGGGAGGTGCGGCAGCCCCAGCATTTT. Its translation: CASSPDKREVRQPQHF.

CDR3 sequence: CASSLGGAGEQYF. CDR3 coding DNA: TGTGCCAGCAGCTTGGGGGGGGCAGGAGAGCAGTACTTC. This sequence joins TRBV7-8 and TRBJ2-7; perhaps TRBD2 as D (7 bases). Germline values: CDR1 SGHVS, CDR2 FQNEAQ. V shed 3 bases and J shed 7 bases, with 13 bases lying between them. This CDR3 is 13 amino acids long.

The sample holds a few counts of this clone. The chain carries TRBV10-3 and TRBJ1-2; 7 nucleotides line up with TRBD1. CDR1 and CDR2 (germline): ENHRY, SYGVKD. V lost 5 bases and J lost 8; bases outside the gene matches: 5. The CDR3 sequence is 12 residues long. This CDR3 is CAISPTGDGYTF. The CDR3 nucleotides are TGTGCCATCAGTCCCACAGGGGACGGCTACACCTTC.

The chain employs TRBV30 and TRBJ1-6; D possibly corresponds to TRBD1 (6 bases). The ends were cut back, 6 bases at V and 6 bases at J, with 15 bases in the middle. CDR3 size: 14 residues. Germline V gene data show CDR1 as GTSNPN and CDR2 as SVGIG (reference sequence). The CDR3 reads CACDRRGGNSPLHF. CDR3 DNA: TGTGCCTGCGACAGGCGCGGGGGTAATTCACCCCTCCACTTT.

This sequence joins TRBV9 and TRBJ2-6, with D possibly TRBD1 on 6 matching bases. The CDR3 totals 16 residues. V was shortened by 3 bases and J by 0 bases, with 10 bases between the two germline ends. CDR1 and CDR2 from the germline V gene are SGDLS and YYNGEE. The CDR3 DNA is TGTGCCAGCAGCGCAAGACAGGTCTCTGGGGCCAACGTCCTGACTTTC. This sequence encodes CASSARQVSGANVLTF.

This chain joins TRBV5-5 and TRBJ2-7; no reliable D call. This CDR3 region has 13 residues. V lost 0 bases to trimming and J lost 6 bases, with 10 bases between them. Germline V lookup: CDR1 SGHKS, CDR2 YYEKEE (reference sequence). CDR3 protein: CASSLGWRREQYF. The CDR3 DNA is TGTGCCAGCAGCTTGGGCTGGCGGCGCGAGCAGTACTTC.

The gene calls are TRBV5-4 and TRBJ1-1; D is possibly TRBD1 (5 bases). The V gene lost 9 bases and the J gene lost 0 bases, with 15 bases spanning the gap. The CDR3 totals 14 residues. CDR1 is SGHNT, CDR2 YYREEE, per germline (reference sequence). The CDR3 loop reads CAILGGEMNTEAFF. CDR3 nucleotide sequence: TGTGCCATACTGGGGGGAGAAATGAACACTGAAGCTTTCTTT. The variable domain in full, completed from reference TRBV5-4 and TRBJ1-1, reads ETGVTQSPTHLIKTRGQQVTLRCSSQSGHNTVSWYQQALGQGPQFIFQYYREEENGRGNFPPRFSGLQFPNYSSELNVNALELDDSALYLCAILGGEMNTEAFFGQGTRLTVV.

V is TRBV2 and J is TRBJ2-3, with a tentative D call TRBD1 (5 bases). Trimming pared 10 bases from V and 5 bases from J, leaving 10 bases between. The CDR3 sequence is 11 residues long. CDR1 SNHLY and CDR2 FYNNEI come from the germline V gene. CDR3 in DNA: TGTGCCAACCAAAGGGGAGATACGCAGTATTTT. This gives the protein CANQRGDTQYF.

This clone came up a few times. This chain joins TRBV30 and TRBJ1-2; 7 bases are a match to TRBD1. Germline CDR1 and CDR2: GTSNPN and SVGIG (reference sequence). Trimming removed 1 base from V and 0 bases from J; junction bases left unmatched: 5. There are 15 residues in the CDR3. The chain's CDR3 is CAWSEGQDANYGYTF. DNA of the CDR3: TGTGCCTGGAGTGAAGGACAGGACGCTAACTATGGCTACACCTTC.

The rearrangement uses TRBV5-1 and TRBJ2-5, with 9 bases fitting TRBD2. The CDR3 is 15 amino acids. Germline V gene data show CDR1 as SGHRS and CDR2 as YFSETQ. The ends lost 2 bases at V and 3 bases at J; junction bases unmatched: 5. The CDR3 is CASSFLLAGEETQYF. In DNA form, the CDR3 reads TGCGCCAGCAGCTTCCTACTAGCGGGCGAAGAGACCCAGTACTTC. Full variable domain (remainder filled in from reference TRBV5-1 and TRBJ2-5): KAGVTQTPRYLIKTRGQQVTLSCSPISGHRSVSWYQQTPGQGLQFLFEYFSETQRNKGNFPGRFSGRQFSNSRSEMNVSTLELGDSALYLCASSFLLAGEETQYFGPGTRLLVL.